The rows below give T cell receptor beta chains drawn from one sample of a study of blood T cell repertoires in COVID-19. The repertoire was sequenced with immunoSEQ multiplex PCR; TCRdb's copy has only in-frame clones and lacks some. The repertoire holds about 170,000 clones, with about 87% as singletons. Sequenced sample: peripheral blood. These TCRs come from a man in his 60s with acute or convalescent COVID-19. Each CDR3 is given with its conserved first and last residue. The D gene is left open where the match is weak. Not all rows give a size; the values are once, few, many and, for expanded clones, a class.

clone size	V gene	D gene	J gene	CDR3 protein	CDR3 DNA
-	TRBV6-2/TRBV6-3	TRBD2	TRBJ2-3	CASSYLRERESTDTQYF	TGTGCCAGCAGTTACTTAAGGGAGCGGGAGAGCACAGATACGCAGTATTTT
-	TRBV10-3	-	TRBJ1-3	CASLGGNTIYF	TGTGCCAGCCTCGGTGGAAACACCATATATTTT
-	TRBV19	-	TRBJ1-2	CASSTTANYGYTF	TGTGCCAGTAGTACGACAGCTAACTATGGCTACACCTTC
-	TRBV3-1/TRBV3-2	-	TRBJ2-3	CASSRGTVSTDTQYF	TGTGCCAGCAGCCGCGGGACAGTGAGCACAGATACGCAGTATTTT
once	TRBV5-1	-	TRBJ1-2	CASSLVISGAYGYTF	TGCGCCAGCAGCTTGGTGATCTCGGGTGCCTATGGCTACACCTTC
-	TRBV7-8	TRBD2	TRBJ2-1	CASSLRLAGAYNEQFF	TGTGCCAGCAGCTTGAGACTAGCGGGAGCTTACAATGAGCAGTTCTTC
-	TRBV7-9	-	TRBJ2-7	CASSHRDNNYEQYF	TGTGCCAGCAGCCACCGGGACAACAACTACGAGCAGTACTTC
-	TRBV9	TRBD1	TRBJ1-3	CASSVGGQVGNTIYF	TGTGCCAGCAGCGTAGGAGGACAGGTTGGAAACACCATATATTTT
-	TRBV12-3/TRBV12-4	-	TRBJ1-2	CASSLGGGYGYTF	TGTGCCAGCAGTTTGGGGGGTGGCTATGGCTACACCTTC
-	TRBV7-3	-	TRBJ2-2	CASSPQTGELFF	TGTGCCAGCAGCCCTCAGACCGGGGAGCTGTTTTTT
many	TRBV7-9	TRBD1	TRBJ1-1	CASNLYAGTGMNTEAFF	TGTGCCAGCAACCTATACGCCGGGACAGGGATGAACACTGAAGCTTTCTTT
-	TRBV10-3	-	TRBJ1-2	CAISSSGDYGYTF	TGTGCCATCAGCTCATCCGGGGACTATGGCTACACCTTC
once	TRBV27	-	TRBJ2-7	CASRSQASYEQYF	TGTGCCAGCAGGTCTCAGGCATCCTACGAGCAGTACTTC
-	TRBV6-5	TRBD1	TRBJ1-1	CASSHLEGARTEAFF	TGTGCCAGCAGCCATCTGGAGGGGGCAAGGACTGAAGCTTTCTTT
-	TRBV11-3	TRBD2	TRBJ2-5	CASSFGLAGGPEETQYF	TGTGCCAGCAGCTTTGGCCTAGCGGGAGGGCCAGAAGAGACCCAGTACTTC
-	TRBV7-9	TRBD1	TRBJ1-2	CASSSGQPGSGYGYTF	TGTGCCAGCAGCTCGGGACAGCCCGGCAGTGGCTATGGCTACACCTTC
-	TRBV12-5	-	TRBJ1-3	CASGLLAGNTIYF	TGTGCTAGTGGTTTACTTGCTGGAAACACCATATATTTT
once	TRBV24-1	TRBD1	TRBJ1-2	CATSDSEPGQGAGYTF	TGTGCCACCAGTGATTCTGAACCGGGACAGGGAGCAGGCTACACCTTC
-	TRBV24-1	TRBD1	TRBJ2-5	CATSDLSGTGGGETQYF	TGTGCCACCAGTGATTTGAGTGGGACAGGGGGGGGAGAGACCCAGTACTTC
-	TRBV28	TRBD1	TRBJ1-3	CASKNAGGISGNTIYF	TGTGCCAGCAAGAACGCAGGGGGGATCTCTGGAAACACCATATATTTT
once	TRBV5-5	-	TRBJ1-1	CASSLFDGRTTEAFF	TGTGCCAGCAGCTTGTTCGACGGGAGGACGACTGAAGCTTTCTTT
-	TRBV7-3	TRBD2	TRBJ2-2	CASSFSGGANTGELFF	TGTGCCAGCAGCTTTAGCGGGGGGGCGAACACCGGGGAGCTGTTTTTT
once	TRBV5-1	-	TRBJ1-5	CASSLRPGDGQPQHF	TGCGCCAGCAGCTTGAGGCCAGGGGACGGTCAGCCCCAGCATTTT
few	TRBV12-5	-	TRBJ1-4	CASGSSIPNEKLFF	TGTGCTAGTGGTTCATCAATCCCCAATGAAAAACTGTTTTTT
-	TRBV6-5	-	TRBJ1-2	CASSYLPQGDGYTF	TGTGCCAGCAGTTACTTACCACAGGGAGACGGCTACACCTTC
-	TRBV5-6	TRBD2	TRBJ2-7	CASSWRTGLAVYEQYF	TGTGCCAGCAGCTGGCGTACGGGACTAGCGGTTTACGAGCAGTACTTC
once	TRBV5-4	TRBD1	TRBJ1-1	CASRHPGRTGVGDEAFF	TGTGCCAGCAGGCACCCTGGTAGGACAGGGGTCGGAGATGAAGCTTTCTTT
-	TRBV10-3	TRBD1	TRBJ1-1	CAIAPGQGAGNTEAFF	TGTGCCATCGCCCCGGGACAGGGGGCCGGGAACACTGAAGCTTTCTTT
-	TRBV5-5	-	TRBJ2-2	CASSLVAANTGELFF	TGTGCCAGCAGCTTGGTGGCGGCGAACACCGGGGAGCTGTTTTTT
few	TRBV14	TRBD1	TRBJ1-4	CASSFRQGGNEKLFF	TGTGCCAGCAGCTTTCGACAGGGAGGAAATGAAAAACTGTTTTTT
-	TRBV5-3	-	TRBJ2-3	CAREGGASTDTQYF	TGTGCCCGAGAGGGGGGGGCTAGCACAGATACGCAGTATTTT
-	TRBV25-1	-	TRBJ1-6	CASSEYRSSPLHF	TGTGCCAGCAGTGAATATAGGAGTTCACCCCTCCACTTT
-	TRBV6-1	TRBD1	TRBJ1-5	CASSDTGTGETQPQHF	TGTGCCAGCAGTGACACCGGGACAGGGGAAACTCAGCCCCAGCATTTT
-	TRBV29-1	TRBD1	TRBJ2-3	CSVRQGAPRQYF	TGCAGCGTCAGACAGGGGGCCCCCAGGCAGTATTTT
-	TRBV7-2	TRBD2	TRBJ2-1	CASSPGLAEYNEQFF	TGTGCCAGCAGCCCGGGACTAGCGGAGTACAATGAGCAGTTCTTC
-	TRBV11-2	-	TRBJ2-7	CAISLSEATGYEQYF	TGTGCCATCAGCTTAAGTGAGGCGACTGGCTACGAGCAGTACTTC
-	TRBV30	TRBD1	TRBJ1-2	CAWSVGQGYTNYGYTF	TGTGCCTGGAGTGTAGGACAGGGCTATACTAACTATGGCTACACCTTC
-	TRBV30	-	TRBJ1-2	CAWREGGSANYGYTF	TGTGCCTGGCGGGAAGGGGGTTCCGCTAACTATGGCTACACCTTC
-	TRBV10-3	TRBD1	TRBJ2-6	CAISAGTGAASGANVLTF	TGTGCCATCAGTGCCGGGACAGGGGCCGCCTCTGGGGCCAACGTCCTGACTTTC
-	TRBV14	-	TRBJ2-5	CASSQDGQRTQYF	TGTGCCAGCAGCCAAGATGGACAAAGGACCCAGTACTTC
-	TRBV6-1	TRBD1	TRBJ2-1	CASSGRTGRWANEQFF	TGTGCCAGCAGTGGACGGACAGGCAGGTGGGCTAATGAGCAGTTCTTC
once	TRBV2	TRBD2	TRBJ2-5	CASSWGLAGLRETQYF	TGTGCCAGCAGTTGGGGGCTAGCGGGACTGAGGGAGACCCAGTACTTC
once	TRBV11-2	-	TRBJ2-1	CASSLGLRGWDNEQFF	TGTGCCAGCAGCCTTGGGTTAAGGGGCTGGGACAATGAGCAGTTCTTC
-	TRBV7-2	-	TRBJ1-5	CASSLVAGENQPQHF	TGTGCCAGCAGCTTAGTTGCCGGAGAGAATCAGCCCCAGCATTTT
-	TRBV12-3/TRBV12-4	-	TRBJ1-4	CASGTGPNEKLFF	TGTGCCAGCGGAACAGGGCCTAATGAAAAACTGTTTTTT
-	TRBV3-1/TRBV3-2	TRBD1	TRBJ2-1	CASSLGQAYNEQFF	TGTGCCAGCAGCCTTGGACAGGCCTACAATGAGCAGTTCTTC
once	TRBV6-5	TRBD1	TRBJ1-5	CASSRDRTGDQPQHF	TGTGCCAGCAGCCGGGATCGGACAGGGGATCAGCCCCAGCATTTT
few	TRBV5-1	TRBD2	TRBJ2-7	CASTREVGEQYF	TGCGCCAGCACCCGGGAGGTGGGGGAGCAGTACTTC
-	TRBV7-3	-	TRBJ1-6	CASSLKDRQSSPLHF	TGTGCCAGCAGCTTAAAAGACCGACAGAGCTCACCCCTCCACTTT
-	TRBV6-5	TRBD2	TRBJ2-2	CASSPGLAGPGELFF	TGTGCCAGCAGCCCGGGACTAGCGGGACCCGGGGAGCTGTTTTTT
-	TRBV5-1	TRBD2	TRBJ2-1	CASSPTSFSYNEQFF	TGCGCCAGCAGCCCGACTAGCTTCTCCTACAATGAGCAGTTCTTC
once	TRBV24-1	TRBD2	TRBJ2-1	CATSENRLAGRYEQFF	TGTGCCACCAGTGAAAATCGACTAGCGGGGAGGTATGAGCAGTTCTTC
-	TRBV6-6	-	TRBJ2-7	CASRQEDEQYF	TGTGCCAGCCGACAGGAAGACGAGCAGTACTTC
-	TRBV24-1	-	TRBJ1-2	CATSGQANYGYTF	TGTGCCACCAGTGGTCAGGCCAACTATGGCTACACCTTC
-	TRBV19	TRBD1	TRBJ1-5	CASTTGTGGKQPQHF	TGTGCCAGTACCACAGGGACAGGAGGTAAACAGCCCCAGCATTTT
-	TRBV5-6	TRBD2	TRBJ2-5	CASSSPGRQETQYF	TGTGCCAGCAGCTCCCCCGGGAGGCAAGAGACCCAGTACTTC
-	TRBV6-5	-	TRBJ1-2	CASRPTGTHYGYTF	TGTGCCAGCAGGCCGACAGGTACTCACTATGGCTACACCTTC
-	TRBV7-9	TRBD1	TRBJ2-3	CASSLRGTGGPTDTQYF	TGTGCCAGCAGCTTAAGGGGAACAGGGGGCCCCACAGATACGCAGTATTTT
-	TRBV5-6	TRBD1	TRBJ1-5	CASSLGGTGPNQPQHF	TGTGCCAGCAGCTTGGGTGGGACAGGGCCAAATCAGCCCCAGCATTTT
-	TRBV13	TRBD2	TRBJ2-7	CASSPGLAGDSYEQYF	TGTGCCAGCAGCCCGGGACTAGCGGGAGATAGCTACGAGCAGTACTTC